These T cell receptor beta chains were read from a single sample in a study of cytomegalovirus exposure and HLA in healthy donors. This table comes from immunoSEQ multiplex PCR, and its TCRdb copy is limited to in-frame clones, with some not included. The sample lists around 100,000 clones; around 64% were seen once. The sample consisted of PBMCs. The origin of the receptors is a man younger than 40 in good health and CMV-seropositive. The CDR3 runs from the conserved cysteine through the conserved F or W. The D gene is left open where the match is weak. Expanded clones are given a class, and other clones once, few, many or no size at all.

>TRBJ1-1|NA|TRBD1|TRBV7-9
CASIRQGIEAFF
TGTGCCAGCATTAGACAGGGGATTGAAGCTTTCTTT
>TRBJ1-5|NA|NA|TRBV10-2
CASSGGDSRWPQHF
TGCGCCAGCAGTGGGGGCGACAGCCGCTGGCCCCAGCATTTT
>TRBJ2-7|NA|NA|TRBV10-3
CAISERQGSYEQYF
TGTGCCATCAGTGAACGGCAGGGGAGTTACGAGCAGTACTTC
>TRBJ2-5|NA|TRBD2|TRBV5-1
CASSTIAGQETQYF
TGCGCCAGCAGCACCATAGCGGGCCAAGAGACCCAGTACTTC
>TRBJ1-3|NA|NA|TRBV29-1
CSVALSGGSSGNTIYF
TGCAGCGTTGCCCTGTCCGGGGGGTCCTCTGGAAACACCATATATTTT
>TRBJ1-5|NA|NA|TRBV27
CARNGRFGPFGPQHF
TGTGCCAGGAATGGGAGGTTCGGCCCCTTTGGGCCCCAGCATTTT
>TRBJ2-3|NA|TRBD2|TRBV19
CASTTVGGGPTDTQYF
TGTGCCAGTACCACGGTCGGGGGAGGGCCTACAGATACGCAGTATTTT
>TRBJ2-6|NA|TRBD1|TRBV5-1
CASSPTGGGANVLTF
TGCGCCAGCAGCCCGACAGGGGGTGGGGCCAACGTCCTGACTTTC
>TRBJ1-4|NA|TRBD1|TRBV13
CASSLSDRGNEKLFF
TGTGCCAGCAGCCTCTCAGACAGGGGGAATGAAAAACTGTTTTTT
>TRBJ2-7|NA|NA|TRBV5-8
CASSLVVGGLSYEQYF
TGTGCCAGCAGCTTGGTGGTTGGCGGGCTCTCCTACGAGCAGTACTTC
>TRBJ2-6|few|NA|TRBV7-6
CASSLGQESSGANVLTF
TGTGCCAGCAGCTTAGGACAGGAGAGCTCTGGGGCCAACGTCCTGACTTTC
>TRBJ1-5|NA|TRBD1|TRBV14
CASSQDEGAGGSNQPQHF
TGTGCCAGCAGCCAAGATGAGGGGGCGGGGGGGAGCAATCAGCCCCAGCATTTT
>TRBJ1-1|NA|NA|TRBV7-9
CASSVREAFF
TGTGCCAGCAGCGTCAGAGAAGCTTTCTTT